One and the same sample provided the 3 T cell receptor beta chains below, sequenced in a study of T-cell memory formation after mild COVID-19. Using its own MiXCR run on the 5' RACE reads, TCRdb lists one record per CDR3 protein. The sample has about 38,000 distinct CDR3 sequences, over 9.5% seen once; the top ten hold roughly 29%. Material: PBMCs or a T cell subset sorted from them (not recorded which). The origin of the receptors is a man aged 18-30 years who had mild COVID-19 (a few samples of this study predate the infection). Cell type and time point are not known.

This clonotype was recorded many times. The chain uses TRBV9 and TRBJ1-3; tentatively, D is TRBD1 (5 bases). Trimming removed 0 bases from V and 0 bases from J, with 13 bases in between. The V gene's germline CDR1 is SGDLS and CDR2 YYNGEE. This CDR3 contains 17 residues. CDR3 in amino acids: CASSVGDSPSSGNTIYF. CDR3 in DNA: TGTGCCAGCAGCGTAGGCGACAGCCCGAGCTCTGGAAACACCATATATTTT.

There are many counts of this clonotype. This CDR3 is CASSQVEDRNYEQYF. The CDR3 region has the DNA TGCGCCAGCAGCCAAGTGGAGGACAGAAACTACGAGCAGTACTTC. The V gene is TRBV4-1, the J gene TRBJ2-7; D may be TRBD1 (6 bases). CDR1 and CDR2 from the germline V gene are MGHRA and YSYEKL. Trimming pared 1 base from V and 3 bases from J, leaving 13 bases between. The CDR3 sequence is 15 residues long.

This clonotype has at least ten counts. The chain recombines TRBV25-1 with TRBJ2-2, with 7 bases that match TRBD1. V lost 2 bases to trimming and J lost 6 bases; unmatched junction nucleotides: 0. Germline lookup yields CDR1 MGHDK and CDR2 SYGVNS. This CDR3 has 13 amino acids. The CDR3 spells CASSEQGAGELFF. CDR3 nucleotides: TGTGCCAGCAGTGAACAGGGGGCCGGGGAGCTGTTTTTT.